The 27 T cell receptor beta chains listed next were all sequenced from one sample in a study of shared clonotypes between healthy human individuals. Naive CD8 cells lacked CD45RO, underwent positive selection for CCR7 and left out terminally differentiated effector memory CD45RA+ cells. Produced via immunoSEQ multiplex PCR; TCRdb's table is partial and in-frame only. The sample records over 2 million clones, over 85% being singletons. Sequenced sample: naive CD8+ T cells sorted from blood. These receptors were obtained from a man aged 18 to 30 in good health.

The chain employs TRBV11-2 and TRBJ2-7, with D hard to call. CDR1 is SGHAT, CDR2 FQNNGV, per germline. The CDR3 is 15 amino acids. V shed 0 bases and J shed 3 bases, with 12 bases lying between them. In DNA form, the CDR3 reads TGTGCCAGCAGCTTAGACATCGGCGAGGTCTACGAGCAGTACTTC. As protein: CASSLDIGEVYEQYF.

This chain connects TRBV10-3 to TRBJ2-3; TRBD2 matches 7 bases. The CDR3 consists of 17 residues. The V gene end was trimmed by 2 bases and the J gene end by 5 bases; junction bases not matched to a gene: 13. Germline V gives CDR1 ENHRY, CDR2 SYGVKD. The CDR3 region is CAISEPPGLDREDTQYF. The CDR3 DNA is TGTGCCATCAGTGAGCCCCCTGGACTAGACCGCGAAGATACGCAGTATTTT.

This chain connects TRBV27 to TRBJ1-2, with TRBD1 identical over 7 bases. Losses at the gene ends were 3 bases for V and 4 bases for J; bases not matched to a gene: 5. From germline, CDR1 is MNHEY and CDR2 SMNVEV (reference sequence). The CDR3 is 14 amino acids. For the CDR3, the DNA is TGTGCCAGCAGTTTTTCCACAGGGGTCTATGGCTACACCTTC. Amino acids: CASSFSTGVYGYTF.

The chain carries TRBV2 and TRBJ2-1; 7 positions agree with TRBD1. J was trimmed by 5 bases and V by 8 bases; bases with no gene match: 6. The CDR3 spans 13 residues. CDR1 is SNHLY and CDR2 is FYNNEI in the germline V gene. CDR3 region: CASQAGGNNEQFF. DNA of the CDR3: TGTGCCAGCCAGGCAGGGGGTAACAATGAGCAGTTCTTC.

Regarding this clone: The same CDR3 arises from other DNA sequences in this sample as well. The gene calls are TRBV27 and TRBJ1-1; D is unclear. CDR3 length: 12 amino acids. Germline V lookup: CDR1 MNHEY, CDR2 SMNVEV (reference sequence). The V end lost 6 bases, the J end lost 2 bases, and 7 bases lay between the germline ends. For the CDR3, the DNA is TGTGCCAGCAGGCATGAAAACACTGAAGCTTTCTTT. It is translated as CASRHENTEAFF.

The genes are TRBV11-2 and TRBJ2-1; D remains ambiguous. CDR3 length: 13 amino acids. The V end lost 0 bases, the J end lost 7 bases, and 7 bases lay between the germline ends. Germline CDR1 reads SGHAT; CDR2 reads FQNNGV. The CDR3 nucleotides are TGTGCCAGCAGCTTAGACACCCCGAATGAGCAGTTCTTC. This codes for CASSLDTPNEQFF.

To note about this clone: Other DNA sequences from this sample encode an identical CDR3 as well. The CDR3 DNA follows: TGTGCCAGCAGCTTAGCGGGAGGCGCCTCCTCCTACGAGCAGTACTTC. Translation: CASSLAGGASSYEQYF. The chain employs TRBV13 and TRBJ2-7, with 7 nucleotides matching TRBD2. There are 16 residues in the CDR3. Germline V gene lookup returns CDR1 PRHDT and CDR2 FYEKMQ (reference sequence). V dropped 1 base and J dropped 0; count of bases not matched to a gene: 6.

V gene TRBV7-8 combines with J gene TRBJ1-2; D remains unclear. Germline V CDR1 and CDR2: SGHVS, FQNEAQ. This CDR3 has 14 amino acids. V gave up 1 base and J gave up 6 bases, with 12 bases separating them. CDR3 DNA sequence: TGTGCCAGCAGCTTAGATATAGGGATACATGGCTACACCTTC. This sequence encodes CASSLDIGIHGYTF.

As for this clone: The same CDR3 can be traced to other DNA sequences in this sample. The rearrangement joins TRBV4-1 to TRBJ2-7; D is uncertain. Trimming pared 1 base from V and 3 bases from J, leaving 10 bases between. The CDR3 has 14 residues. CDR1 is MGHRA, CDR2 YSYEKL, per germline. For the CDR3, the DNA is TGCGCCAGCAGCCAAGTGAACAGAGACTACGAGCAGTACTTC. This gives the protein CASSQVNRDYEQYF.

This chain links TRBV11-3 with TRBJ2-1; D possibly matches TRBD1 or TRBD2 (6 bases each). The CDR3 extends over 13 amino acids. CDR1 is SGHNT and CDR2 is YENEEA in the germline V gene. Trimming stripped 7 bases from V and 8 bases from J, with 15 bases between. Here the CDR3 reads CASTPGAGDEQFF. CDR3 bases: TGTGCCAGCACCCCGGGGGCGGGCGATGAGCAGTTCTTC.

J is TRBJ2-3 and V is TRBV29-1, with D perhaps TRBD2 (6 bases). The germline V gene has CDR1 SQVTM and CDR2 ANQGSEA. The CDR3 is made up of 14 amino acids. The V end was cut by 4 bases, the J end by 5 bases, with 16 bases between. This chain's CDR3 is CSVAGEGPGDTQYF. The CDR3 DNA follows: TGCAGCGTTGCGGGAGAGGGTCCCGGAGATACGCAGTATTTT.

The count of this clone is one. The CDR3 here is CSVRGLASGSPDTQYF. The CDR3, as DNA: TGCAGCGTACGAGGGTTGGCTAGCGGGAGTCCAGATACGCAGTATTTT. The J gene is TRBJ2-3, the V gene TRBV29-1; TRBD2 agrees at 10 bases. Looked up from germline, CDR1 is SQVTM and CDR2 is ANQGSEA. CDR3 length: 16 residues. Trimming removed 6 bases from V and 4 bases from J; junction bases left unmatched: 13.

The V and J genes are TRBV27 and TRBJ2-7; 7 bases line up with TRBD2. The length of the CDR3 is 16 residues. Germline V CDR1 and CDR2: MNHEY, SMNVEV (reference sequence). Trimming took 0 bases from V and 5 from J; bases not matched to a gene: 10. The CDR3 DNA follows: TGTGCCAGCAGTTTATCTCCTAAGGGACTAAACGACGAGCAGTACTTC. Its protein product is CASSLSPKGLNDEQYF.

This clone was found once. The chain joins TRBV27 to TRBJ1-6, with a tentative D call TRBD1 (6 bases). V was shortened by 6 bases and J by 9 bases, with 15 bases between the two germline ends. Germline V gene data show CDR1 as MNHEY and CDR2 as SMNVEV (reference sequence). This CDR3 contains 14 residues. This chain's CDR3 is CASSPLEGGSPLHF. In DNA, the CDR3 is TGTGCCAGCAGCCCGCTTGAAGGGGGTTCACCCCTCCACTTT.

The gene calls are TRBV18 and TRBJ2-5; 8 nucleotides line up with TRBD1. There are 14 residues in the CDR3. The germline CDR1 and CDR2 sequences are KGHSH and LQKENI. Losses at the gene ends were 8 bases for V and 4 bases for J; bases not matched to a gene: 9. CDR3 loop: CASQETGGRETQYF. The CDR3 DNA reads TGTGCCAGCCAAGAAACAGGGGGACGAGAGACCCAGTACTTC.

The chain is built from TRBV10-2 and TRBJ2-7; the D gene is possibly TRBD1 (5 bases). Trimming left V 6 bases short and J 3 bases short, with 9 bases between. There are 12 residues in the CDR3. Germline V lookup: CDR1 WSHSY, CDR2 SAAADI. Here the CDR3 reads CASRGQGYEQYF. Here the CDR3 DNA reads TGCGCCAGCAGAGGACAAGGCTACGAGCAGTACTTC.

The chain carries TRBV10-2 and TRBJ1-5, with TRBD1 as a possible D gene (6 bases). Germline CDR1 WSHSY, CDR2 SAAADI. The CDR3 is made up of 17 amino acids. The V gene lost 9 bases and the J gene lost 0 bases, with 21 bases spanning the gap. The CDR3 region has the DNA TGCGCCAGTCCGTCCCGGGACATTTCTTATAGCAATCAGCCCCAGCATTTT. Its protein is CASPSRDISYSNQPQHF.

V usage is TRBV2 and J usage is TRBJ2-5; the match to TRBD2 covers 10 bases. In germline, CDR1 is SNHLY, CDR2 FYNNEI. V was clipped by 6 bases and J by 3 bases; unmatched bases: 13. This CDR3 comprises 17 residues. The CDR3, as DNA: TGTGCCAGCAGAAGGAGGGGCCTAGCGGGGGCCGAAGAGACCCAGTACTTC. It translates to CASRRRGLAGAEETQYF.

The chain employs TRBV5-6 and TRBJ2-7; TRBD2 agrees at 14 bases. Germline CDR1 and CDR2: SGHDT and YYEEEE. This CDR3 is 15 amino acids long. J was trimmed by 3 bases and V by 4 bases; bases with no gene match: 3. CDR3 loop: CASSTGTSGGYEQYF. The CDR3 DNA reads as TGTGCCAGCAGCACCGGGACTAGCGGGGGCTACGAGCAGTACTTC.

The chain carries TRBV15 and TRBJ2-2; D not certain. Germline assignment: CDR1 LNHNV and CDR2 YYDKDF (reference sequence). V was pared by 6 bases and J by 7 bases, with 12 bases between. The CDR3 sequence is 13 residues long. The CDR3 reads CATSNPPGGELFF. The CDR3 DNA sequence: TGTGCCACCAGTAACCCTCCGGGCGGGGAGCTGTTTTTT.

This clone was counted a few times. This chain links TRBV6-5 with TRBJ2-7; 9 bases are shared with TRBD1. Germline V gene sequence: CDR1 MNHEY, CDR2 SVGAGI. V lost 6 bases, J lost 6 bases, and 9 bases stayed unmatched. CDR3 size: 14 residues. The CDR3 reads CASSAGTGWVEQYF. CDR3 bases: TGTGCCAGCAGCGCCGGGACAGGGTGGGTCGAGCAGTACTTC.

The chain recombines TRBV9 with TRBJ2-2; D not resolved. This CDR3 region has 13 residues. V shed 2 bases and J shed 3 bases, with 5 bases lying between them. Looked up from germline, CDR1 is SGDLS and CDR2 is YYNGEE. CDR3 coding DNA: TGTGCCAGCAGCGTTAGGTACACCGGGGAGCTGTTTTTT. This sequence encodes CASSVRYTGELFF.

The CDR3 nucleotides are TGTGCCAGCAGTGACGCCCCGGGTGCTAACTATGGCTACACCTTC. Residues: CASSDAPGANYGYTF. V usage is TRBV6-4 and J usage is TRBJ1-2; no clear D. The CDR3 totals 15 residues. V lost 2 bases, J lost 0 bases, and 10 bases lay in between. Germline V gene lookup returns CDR1 MRHNA and CDR2 SNTAGT.

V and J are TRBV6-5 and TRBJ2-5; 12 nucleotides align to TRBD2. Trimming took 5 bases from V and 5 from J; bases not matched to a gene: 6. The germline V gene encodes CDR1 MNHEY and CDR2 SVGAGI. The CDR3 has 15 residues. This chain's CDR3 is CASSMTSGSRETQYF. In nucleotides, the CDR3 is TGTGCCAGCAGTATGACTAGCGGGAGTAGGGAGACCCAGTACTTC.

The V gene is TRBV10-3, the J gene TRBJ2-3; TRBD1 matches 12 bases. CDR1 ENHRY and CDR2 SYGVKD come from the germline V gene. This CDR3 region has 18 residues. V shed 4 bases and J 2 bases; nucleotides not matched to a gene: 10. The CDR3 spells CAISGPGTGGRPTDTQYF. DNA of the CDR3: TGTGCCATCAGTGGGCCAGGGACAGGGGGCCGCCCCACAGATACGCAGTATTTT.

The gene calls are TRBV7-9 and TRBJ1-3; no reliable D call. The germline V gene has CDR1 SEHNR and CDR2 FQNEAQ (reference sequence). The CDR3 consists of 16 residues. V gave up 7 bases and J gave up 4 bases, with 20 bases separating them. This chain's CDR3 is CASTSWRLISGNTIYF. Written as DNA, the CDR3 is TGTGCCAGCACCTCGTGGAGGCTTATCTCCGGAAACACCATATATTTT.

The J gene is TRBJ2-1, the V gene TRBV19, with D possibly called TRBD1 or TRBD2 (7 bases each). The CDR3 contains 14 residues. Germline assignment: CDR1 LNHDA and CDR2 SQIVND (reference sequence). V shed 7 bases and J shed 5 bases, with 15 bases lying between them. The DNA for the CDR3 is TGTGCCAGTAAAACAGGGGAGGGACACAATGAGCAGTTCTTC. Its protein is CASKTGEGHNEQFF.